The sequence of this T cell receptor beta chain was determined in a study of blood T cells in healthy people across ages. This clonotype was detected a few times. It was with a sample-barcoded 5' primer and a J-beta primer mix that a second PCR of roughly 6 to 12 cycles was run. TCRdb analysed the 5' RACE reads with MiXCR anew, one entry per CDR3 protein. The table shows about 1,400,000 distinct CDR3 sequences, with roughly 60% occurring only once. The ends were cut back, 5 bases at V and 0 bases at J, with 20 bases in the middle. Looked up from germline, CDR1 is SEHNR and CDR2 is FQNEAQ (reference sequence). This CDR3 has 19 residues.

Sequencing used blood. This receptor was obtained from a man aged 18 to 29 in good health. The chain has TRBV7-9 and TRBJ2-6; D not resolved. CDR3 nucleotide sequence: TGTGCCAGCAGCCCTACGTCCCGATTACTTAGCTCTGGGGCCAACGTCCTGACTTTC. Translation gives CASSPTSRLLSSGANVLTF.